The rows below give T cell receptor beta chains drawn from one sample of a study of blood T cell repertoires in COVID-19. The assay was immunoSEQ multiplex PCR, and TCRdb's table has in-frame clones only and misses some. The sample carries about 76,000 clones, about 88% recorded once. What was sequenced was peripheral blood. These receptors came from a human donor in a cohort sampled during active COVID-19. The CDR3 runs from the conserved cysteine through the conserved F or W. The D gene is left open where the match is weak. The size field is filled for only some rows; it gives once, few, many or a size class.

j_gene: TRBJ2-1
v_gene: TRBV21-1
d_gene: NA
abundance: once
CDR3aa: CASSESQGCPPSSYNEQFF
CDR3nt: TGTGCCAGCAGCGAATCACAGGGTTGCCCCCCGAGCTCCTACAATGAGCAGTTCTTC

j_gene: TRBJ2-5
v_gene: TRBV30
d_gene: NA
abundance: NA
CDR3aa: CAWSVGASTQYF
CDR3nt: TGTGCCTGGAGTGTTGGGGCGTCGACCCAGTACTTC

j_gene: TRBJ2-2
v_gene: TRBV27
d_gene: NA
abundance: NA
CDR3aa: CASSLRPSGTGELFF
CDR3nt: TGTGCCAGCAGTTTACGGCCAAGCGGGACCGGGGAGCTGTTTTTT

j_gene: TRBJ1-2
v_gene: TRBV11-3
d_gene: TRBD1
abundance: NA
CDR3aa: CASSWTGPLGYTF
CDR3nt: TGTGCCAGCAGCTGGACAGGGCCATTGGGCTACACCTTC

j_gene: TRBJ1-2
v_gene: TRBV27
d_gene: TRBD1
abundance: NA
CDR3aa: CASSLGTGAYGYTF
CDR3nt: TGTGCCAGCAGTTTAGGGACAGGGGCCTATGGCTACACCTTC

j_gene: TRBJ1-2
v_gene: TRBV24-1
d_gene: NA
abundance: once
CDR3aa: CATSDGLRYGYTF
CDR3nt: TGTGCCACCAGTGATGGCCTTCGCTATGGCTACACCTTC

j_gene: TRBJ2-7
v_gene: TRBV11-3
d_gene: NA
abundance: NA
CDR3aa: CASSLGLASYEQYF
CDR3nt: TGTGCCAGCAGCCTAGGACTCGCCAGCTACGAGCAGTACTTC

j_gene: TRBJ2-1
v_gene: TRBV10-3
d_gene: NA
abundance: NA
CDR3aa: CAISVRQELIEQFF
CDR3nt: TGTGCCATCAGTGTGAGACAGGAACTTATTGAGCAGTTCTTC

j_gene: TRBJ2-3
v_gene: TRBV4-1
d_gene: NA
abundance: NA
CDR3aa: CASRTLAADTQYF
CDR3nt: TGCGCCAGCAGAACGCTCGCGGCGGATACGCAGTATTTT

j_gene: TRBJ1-1
v_gene: TRBV7-9
d_gene: NA
abundance: NA
CDR3aa: CASSNAGAGGNTEAFF
CDR3nt: TGTGCCAGCAGCAACGCGGGGGCGGGAGGTAACACTGAAGCTTTCTTT

j_gene: TRBJ2-7
v_gene: TRBV30
d_gene: TRBD2
abundance: NA
CDR3aa: CAWYPGAGGRREQYF
CDR3nt: TGTGCATGGTACCCGGGAGCGGGGGGGCGGAGGGAGCAGTACTTC

j_gene: TRBJ1-5
v_gene: TRBV19
d_gene: TRBD1
abundance: many
CDR3aa: CASSARDRGFGQPQHF
CDR3nt: TGTGCCAGTAGTGCCCGGGACAGGGGATTCGGTCAGCCCCAGCATTTT

j_gene: TRBJ1-1
v_gene: TRBV20-1
d_gene: NA
abundance: NA
CDR3aa: CSARGTVEAFF
CDR3nt: TGCAGTGCTAGAGGGACAGTTGAAGCTTTCTTT

j_gene: TRBJ1-2
v_gene: TRBV7-2
d_gene: NA
abundance: NA
CDR3aa: CASSAGQSTNYGYTF
CDR3nt: TGTGCCAGCAGCGCCGGACAGTCCACTAACTATGGCTACACCTTC

j_gene: TRBJ2-3
v_gene: TRBV10-3
d_gene: NA
abundance: NA
CDR3aa: CAINSGPSTDTQYF
CDR3nt: TGTGCCATCAATAGCGGTCCTAGCACAGATACGCAGTATTTT

j_gene: TRBJ1-5
v_gene: TRBV6-5
d_gene: NA
abundance: NA
CDR3aa: CASSAVYSNQPQHF
CDR3nt: TGTGCCAGCAGCGCAGTATATAGCAATCAGCCCCAGCATTTT

j_gene: TRBJ1-5
v_gene: TRBV10-3
d_gene: TRBD1
abundance: NA
CDR3aa: CAISPGQGVEQPQHF
CDR3nt: TGTGCCATCAGCCCGGGACAGGGGGTGGAGCAGCCCCAGCATTTT

j_gene: TRBJ2-2
v_gene: TRBV4-1
d_gene: TRBD1
abundance: NA
CDR3aa: CASSQEGQGFTGELFF
CDR3nt: TGCGCCAGCAGCCAAGAGGGACAGGGGTTCACCGGGGAGCTGTTTTTT